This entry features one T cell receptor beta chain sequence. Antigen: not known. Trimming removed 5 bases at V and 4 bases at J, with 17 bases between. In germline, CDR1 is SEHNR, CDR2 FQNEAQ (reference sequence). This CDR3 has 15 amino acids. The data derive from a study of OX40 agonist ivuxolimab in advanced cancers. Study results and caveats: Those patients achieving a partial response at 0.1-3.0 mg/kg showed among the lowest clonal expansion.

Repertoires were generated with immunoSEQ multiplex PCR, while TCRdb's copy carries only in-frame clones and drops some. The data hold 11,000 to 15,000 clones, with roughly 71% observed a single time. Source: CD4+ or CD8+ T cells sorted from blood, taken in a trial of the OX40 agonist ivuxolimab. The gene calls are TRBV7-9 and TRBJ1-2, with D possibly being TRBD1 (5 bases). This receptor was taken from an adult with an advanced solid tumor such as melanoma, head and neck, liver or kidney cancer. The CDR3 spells CASSQRDQQAYGYTF. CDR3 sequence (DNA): TGTGCCAGCAGCCAACGGGACCAACAAGCCTATGGCTACACCTTC. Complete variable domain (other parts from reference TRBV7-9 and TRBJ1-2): DTGVSQNPRHKITKRGQNVTFRCDPISEHNRLYWYRQTLGQGPEFLTYFQNEAQLEKSRLLSDRFSAERPKGSFSTLEIQRTEQGDSAMYLCASSQRDQQAYGYTFGSGTRLTVV.